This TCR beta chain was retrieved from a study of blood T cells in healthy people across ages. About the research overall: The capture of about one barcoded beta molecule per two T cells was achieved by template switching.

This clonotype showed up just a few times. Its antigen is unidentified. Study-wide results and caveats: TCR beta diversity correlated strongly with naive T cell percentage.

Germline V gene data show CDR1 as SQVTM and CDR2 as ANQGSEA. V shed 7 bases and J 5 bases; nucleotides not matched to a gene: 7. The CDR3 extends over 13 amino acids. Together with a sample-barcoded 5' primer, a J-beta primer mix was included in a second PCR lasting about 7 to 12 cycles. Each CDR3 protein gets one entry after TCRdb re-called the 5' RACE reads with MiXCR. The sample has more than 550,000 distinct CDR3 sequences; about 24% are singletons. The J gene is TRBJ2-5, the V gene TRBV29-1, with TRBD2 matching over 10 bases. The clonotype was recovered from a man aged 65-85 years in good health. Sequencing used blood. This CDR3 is CSGYLAGDETQYF. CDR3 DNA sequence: TGCAGCGGTTATCTAGCGGGAGATGAGACCCAGTACTTC.